This T cell receptor (beta chain) emerged from a study of regulatory T cells in long-lasting Graves disease. Study as a whole: The criterion for persistent Graves' disease was over 5 years of antithyroid drugs with positive TSH receptor antibodies. Overall study findings and caveats: Persistent Graves' disease cases displayed lower TCR diversity than newly diagnosed ones.

The V gene lost 2 bases and the J gene lost 3 bases, with 13 bases spanning the gap. CDR3 size: 15 residues. Germline lookup yields CDR1 LNHNV and CDR2 YYDKDF (reference sequence). Time point meaning: persistent/refractory GD, antithyroid drugs over 5 years with positive TRAb. Following extraction of RNA from PBMCs, that RNA was used to make the TCR library. For TCR beta, libraries came from iRepertoire HTBI primers and Arm-PCR of CDR3 regions. TCRdb recomputed calls from the multiplex PCR reads with MiXCR, one row per CDR3 protein. The sample lists about 470,000 distinct CDR3 sequences, around a fifth occurring once. This clonotype showed up just a few times. The target antigen is unknown.

The TCR sequence derives from a female donor with Graves disease. Sequenced here: peripheral blood mononuclear cells (PBMCs), sampled when the disease was refractory, from a patient treated with antithyroid drugs. The rearrangement joins TRBV15 to TRBJ1-1; TRBD1 might be the D (5 bases). As DNA, the CDR3 is TGTGCCACCAGCAGACCATTCGGGGGGGACACTGAAGCTTTCTTT. Translation: CATSRPFGGDTEAFF. Using reference TRBV15 and TRBJ1-1 for the parts outside the CDR3, the full variable domain is DAMVIQNPRYQVTQFGKPVTLSCSQTLNHNVMYWYQQKSSQAPKLLFHYYDKDFNNEADTPDNFQSRRPNTSFCFLDIRSPGLGDTAMYLCATSRPFGGDTEAFFGQGTRLTVV.